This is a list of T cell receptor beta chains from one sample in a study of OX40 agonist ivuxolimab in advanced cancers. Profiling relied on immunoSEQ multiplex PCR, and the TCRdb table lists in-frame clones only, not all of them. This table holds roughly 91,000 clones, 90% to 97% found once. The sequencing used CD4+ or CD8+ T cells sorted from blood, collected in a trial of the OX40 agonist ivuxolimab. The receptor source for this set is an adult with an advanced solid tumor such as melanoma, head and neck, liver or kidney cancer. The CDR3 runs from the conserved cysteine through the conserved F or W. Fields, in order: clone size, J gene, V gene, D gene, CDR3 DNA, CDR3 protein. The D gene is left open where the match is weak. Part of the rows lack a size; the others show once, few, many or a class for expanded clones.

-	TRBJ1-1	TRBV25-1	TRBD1	TGTGCCAGCAGTGACCCCAGACAGGGGGTTGAAGCTTTCTTT	CASSDPRQGVEAFF
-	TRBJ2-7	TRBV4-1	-	TGCGCCAGCAGCCAAGGCGGCACCTACGAGCAGTACTTC	CASSQGGTYEQYF
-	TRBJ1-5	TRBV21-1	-	TGTGCCAGCAGCAAATGTGACAGATATAGCAATCAGCCCCAGCATTTT	CASSKCDRYSNQPQHF
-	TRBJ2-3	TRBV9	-	TGTGCCAGCAGCTCCCTCTCCACAGATACGCAGTATTTT	CASSSLSTDTQYF
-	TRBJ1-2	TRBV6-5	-	TGTGCCAGCAGTCCTTCTACAGGGAATGGCTACACCTTC	CASSPSTGNGYTF
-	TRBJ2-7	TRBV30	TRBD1	TGTGCCTTAGGACAGGGGGTGTACGAGCAGTACTTC	CALGQGVYEQYF
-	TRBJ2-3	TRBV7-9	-	TGTGCCAGCAGCTTTGGATCAGATACGCAGTATTTT	CASSFGSDTQYF
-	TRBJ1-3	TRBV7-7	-	TGTGCCAGCAGCCCGGTGGCTGAGGGAAACACCATATATTTT	CASSPVAEGNTIYF
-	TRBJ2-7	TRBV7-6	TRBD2	TGTGCCAGCAGCTCGGGACTAGCGGGAGCCGAGCAGTACTTC	CASSSGLAGAEQYF
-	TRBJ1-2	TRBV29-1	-	TGCAGCGTTGAAGAAGAGGGACCCTATAACTATGGCTACACCTTC	CSVEEEGPYNYGYTF
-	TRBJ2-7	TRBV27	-	TGTGCCAGCAGTTCCAGGGGTTACGAGCAGTACTTC	CASSSRGYEQYF
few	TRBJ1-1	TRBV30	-	TGTGCCACCTCGACCGGGAACACTGAAGCTTTCTTT	CATSTGNTEAFF
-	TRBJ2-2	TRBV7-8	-	TGTGCCAGCAGCTTAGGTTCCCGGTACTATTCGAACACCGGGGAGCTGTTTTTT	CASSLGSRYYSNTGELFF
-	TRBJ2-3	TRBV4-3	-	TGCGCCAGCAGCCAAGCTAGGGCAGATACGCAGTATTTT	CASSQARADTQYF
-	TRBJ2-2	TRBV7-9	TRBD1	TGTGCCAGCAGCCCCAGGGACAGTAGAACACCCGGGGAGCTGTTTTTT	CASSPRDSRTPGELFF
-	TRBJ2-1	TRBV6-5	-	TGTGCCAGCAGTTACTCGCGGAATGAGCAGTTCTTC	CASSYSRNEQFF
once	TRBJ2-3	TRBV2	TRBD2	TGTGCCAGCTCGCGGGAGGGTGTGACAGATACGCAGTATTTT	CASSREGVTDTQYF
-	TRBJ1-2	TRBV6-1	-	TGTGCCAGCAGTGAATCCAAGGGTGTGGACTATGGCTACACCTTC	CASSESKGVDYGYTF
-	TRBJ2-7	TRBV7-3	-	TGTGCCAGCCCGCCCGAGGCCGTTTCCTACGAGCAGTACTTC	CASPPEAVSYEQYF
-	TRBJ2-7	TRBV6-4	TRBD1	TGTGCCAGTCGGGACAGGGTGTTAGAGCAGTACTTC	CASRDRVLEQYF
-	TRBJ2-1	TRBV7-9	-	TGTGCCAGCAGCTCAGGGGACTCGGTAAAATACAATGAGCAGTTCTTC	CASSSGDSVKYNEQFF
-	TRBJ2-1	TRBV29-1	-	TGCAGCGCTTACCCAGCGGGTCTCTCCTACAATGAGCAGTTCTTC	CSAYPAGLSYNEQFF
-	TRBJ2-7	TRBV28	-	TGTGCCAGCAGTTTCCCCCAAGGGACCTACGAGCAGTACTTC	CASSFPQGTYEQYF
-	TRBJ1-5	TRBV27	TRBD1	TGTGCCAGCAGTTTATCGGGACAGGGGTTTAGCAATCAGCCCCAGCATTTT	CASSLSGQGFSNQPQHF
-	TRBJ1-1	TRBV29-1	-	TGCAGCGTTGGACCAGGGACTGAAGCTTTCTTT	CSVGPGTEAFF
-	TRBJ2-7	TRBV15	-	TGTGCCACCAGCAGAGAGGTTTCCTCCTACGAGCAGTACTTC	CATSREVSSYEQYF
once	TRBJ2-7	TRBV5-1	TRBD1	TGCGCCAGCAGCACCGGAACCGGGACAGGGGGCTATTGGCAGTACTTC	CASSTGTGTGGYWQYF
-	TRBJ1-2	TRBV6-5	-	TGTGCCAGCAGTAACCCCGGACTGTATGGCTACACCTTC	CASSNPGLYGYTF
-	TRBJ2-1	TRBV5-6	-	TGTGCCAGCAGCTTGGACAGCCGCAATGAGCAGTTCTTC	CASSLDSRNEQFF
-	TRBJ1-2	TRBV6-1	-	TGTGCCAGCAGTGAAGCGAGAATAGATAGGCGGGGGGGCTACACCTTC	CASSEARIDRRGGYTF
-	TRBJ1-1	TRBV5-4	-	TGTGCCAGCAGCCCCCCGAACGGCGAAGCTTTCTTT	CASSPPNGEAFF
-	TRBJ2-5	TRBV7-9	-	TGTGCCAGCAGCTTATTGACAGTCCCCGACCAAGAGACCCAGTACTTC	CASSLLTVPDQETQYF
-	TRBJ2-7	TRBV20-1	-	TGCAGTGCTAGTTATTCTTTCGAGCAGTACTTC	CSASYSFEQYF
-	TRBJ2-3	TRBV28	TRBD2	TGTGCCAGCAGTTTACCCCAGACTAGCGGGGCCACAGATACGCAGTATTTT	CASSLPQTSGATDTQYF
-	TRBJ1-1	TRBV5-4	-	TGTGCCAGCAGGGGGCCCAGAGAGAACACTGAAGCTTTCTTT	CASRGPRENTEAFF
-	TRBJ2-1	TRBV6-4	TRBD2	TGTGCCAGCAGTCTCACTAGCGGGGGCTCCGATGAGCAGTTCTTC	CASSLTSGGSDEQFF
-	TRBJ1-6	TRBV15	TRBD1	TGTGCCACCAGCAGGACGGACAGGGGGCATTCACCCCTCCACTTT	CATSRTDRGHSPLHF
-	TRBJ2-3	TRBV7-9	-	TGTGCCAGCAGCTTAGCCTGGGATACGCAGTATTTT	CASSLAWDTQYF
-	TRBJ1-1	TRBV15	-	TGTGCCACCAGCAGGGAGGGGGGGAACACTGAAGCTTTCTTT	CATSREGGNTEAFF
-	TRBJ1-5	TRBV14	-	TGTGCCAGCAGCCAAGATAGCAATCAGCCCCAGCATTTT	CASSQDSNQPQHF
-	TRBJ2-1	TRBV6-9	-	TGTGCCAGCACCGCGACGGCCGGAGCTGAGCAGTTCTTC	CASTATAGAEQFF
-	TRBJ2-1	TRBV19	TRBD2	TGTGCCAGTAGTATAGAGGAGGGACTAGCGGGAGATTGGGGTGGCAATGAGCAGTTCTTC	CASSIEEGLAGDWGGNEQFF
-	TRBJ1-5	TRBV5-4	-	TGTGCCAGCAGCTTGGCAACAAATCAGCCCCAGCATTTT	CASSLATNQPQHF
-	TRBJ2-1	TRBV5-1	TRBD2	TGCGCCAGCAGCGGGGGACTAGCGGGGGACTCCTACAATGAGCAGTTCTTC	CASSGGLAGDSYNEQFF
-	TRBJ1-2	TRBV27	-	TGTGCCAGCAGTTTAGGGGGGTTCGATGGCTACACCTTC	CASSLGGFDGYTF
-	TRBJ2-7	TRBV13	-	TGTGCCAGCAGCTTAGTTATAGCGGAGAGCTCCTACGAGCAGTACTTC	CASSLVIAESSYEQYF
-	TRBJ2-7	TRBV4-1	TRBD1	TGCGCCAGCAGCCAAGAAGGGACAGGGAGGGCCGAGCAGTACTTC	CASSQEGTGRAEQYF
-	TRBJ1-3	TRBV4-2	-	TGTGCCAGCAGCCAAGACCGGGGGCTAGGGGGAAACACCATATATTTT	CASSQDRGLGGNTIYF
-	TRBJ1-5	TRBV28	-	TGTGCCAGCAGTTCCAGGAATAGTAATCAGCCCCAGCATTTT	CASSSRNSNQPQHF
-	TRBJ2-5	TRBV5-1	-	TGCGCCAGCAGCCCGACAGGCGAGACCCAGTACTTC	CASSPTGETQYF